Presented here are 26 T cell receptor beta chains from one specimen sequenced in a study of cytomegalovirus exposure and HLA in healthy donors. Amplification used 60 Vbeta primers and 13 Jbeta primers. Profiling relied on immunoSEQ multiplex PCR, and the TCRdb table lists in-frame clones only, not all of them. The sample includes around 150,000 clones, about 71% of them seen just once. The specimen was PBMCs. The receptors shown here come from a young woman in good health and CMV-seronegative.

The chain is built from TRBV6-5 and TRBJ2-1; 8 positions match TRBD1. The germline gives CDR1 MNHEY, CDR2 SVGAGI. This CDR3 is built from 16 residues. The V gene end was trimmed by 0 bases and the J gene end by 4 bases; junction bases not matched to a gene: 5. The CDR3 DNA sequence: TGTGCCAGCAGTTACTCATTTGGACAGGGTTACAATGAGCAGTTCTTC. This gives the protein CASSYSFGQGYNEQFF.

V and J are TRBV30 and TRBJ1-1, with D tentatively TRBD1 (5 bases). Germline V gene lookup returns CDR1 GTSNPN and CDR2 SVGIG (reference sequence). V shed 2 bases and J shed 0 bases, with 10 bases lying between them. The CDR3 has 14 amino acids. The CDR3 spells CAWSRQPMNTEAFF. DNA of the CDR3: TGTGCCTGGAGTAGACAGCCCATGAACACTGAAGCTTTCTTT.

In nucleotides, the CDR3 is TGTGCCAGCAGCTTAGTTAGACGCCGGGGTGGTGATCAGCCCCAGCATTTT. Translation: CASSLVRRRGGDQPQHF. The chain carries TRBV11-2 and TRBJ1-5; D gene unclear. This CDR3 is built from 17 residues. Trimming took 1 base from V and 5 from J, leaving 18 bases between them. Per the germline V gene, CDR1 is SGHAT and CDR2 is FQNNGV.

The J gene is TRBJ1-3, the V gene TRBV28; D unresolved. This CDR3 region has 14 residues. Germline V gene sequence: CDR1 MDHEN, CDR2 SYDVKM. V was clipped by 2 bases and J by 0 bases, with 5 bases between them. Written as DNA, the CDR3 is TGTGCCAGCAGTTTAAGCCGCTCTGGAAACACCATATATTTT. Its translation: CASSLSRSGNTIYF.

V usage is TRBV7-9 and J usage is TRBJ1-6; D is ambiguous. Germline CDR1 and CDR2: SEHNR and FQNEAQ (reference sequence). This CDR3 contains 15 residues. Deletions cut 5 bases from V and 4 bases from J, with 12 bases between. CDR3 in amino acids: CASSPTERYNSPLHF. The CDR3 DNA reads as TGTGCCAGCAGCCCGACGGAGAGATATAATTCACCCCTCCACTTT.

J is TRBJ1-1 and V is TRBV6-5, with D maybe TRBD1 (6 bases). Germline CDR1 and CDR2: MNHEY and SVGAGI. This CDR3 comprises 15 residues. Trimming pared 0 bases from V and 4 bases from J, leaving 12 bases between. The CDR3 DNA follows: TGTGCCAGCAGTTACTCGGTCAGGGGTGGCACTGAAGCTTTCTTT. It translates to CASSYSVRGGTEAFF.

CDR3 coding DNA: TGTGCCAGCAGCCTGGCGGAGGGTAGGCCTGGAAACACCATATATTTT. Its protein product is CASSLAEGRPGNTIYF. The V and J genes are TRBV5-6 and TRBJ1-3; no clear D. CDR1 is SGHDT, CDR2 YYEEEE, per germline. V lost 4 bases and J lost 2, with 16 bases in between. The CDR3 spans 16 residues.

J is TRBJ1-5 and V is TRBV28; maybe TRBD1 (5 bases). The CDR3 has 12 amino acids. The V end lost 6 bases, the J end lost 9 bases, and 12 bases lay between the germline ends. The germline CDR1 and CDR2 sequences are MDHEN and SYDVKM. The chain's CDR3 is CASSGAGWPQHF. As DNA, the CDR3 is TGTGCCAGCAGCGGGGCGGGGTGGCCCCAGCATTTT.

The chain has TRBV19 and TRBJ2-1; D may be TRBD2 (6 bases). Germline CDR1 reads LNHDA; CDR2 reads SQIVND (reference sequence). Trimming left V 6 bases short and J 10 bases short, with 19 bases between. This CDR3 comprises 14 residues. CDR3 nucleotide sequence: TGTGCCAGTAGGCAGGCAATGGGACTTTTAGAGCAGTTCTTC. As protein: CASRQAMGLLEQFF.

V is TRBV27 and J is TRBJ1-6; D not certain. Between the trimmed V and J ends, which lost 6 bases and 7 bases, there was a span of 16 bases. The CDR3 has 15 residues. CDR1 is MNHEY, CDR2 SMNVEV, per germline (reference sequence). The CDR3: CASRDEGVINSPLHF. The CDR3, as DNA: TGTGCCAGCAGGGACGAGGGAGTAATAAATTCACCCCTCCACTTT.

V usage is TRBV12-5 and J usage is TRBJ2-1, with 7 bases aligning to TRBD2. The CDR3 extends over 19 amino acids. The germline V gene encodes CDR1 LGHNT and CDR2 FRNRAP. The V gene end was trimmed by 0 bases and the J gene end by 4 bases; junction bases not matched to a gene: 15. The CDR3 sequence: CASGLVRLSGNEIYNEQFF. In nucleotides, the CDR3 is TGTGCTAGTGGTTTGGTAAGGCTAAGCGGGAATGAGATATACAATGAGCAGTTCTTC.

The chain combines TRBV30 with TRBJ1-6; D might be TRBD1 (6 bases). V lost 6 bases to trimming and J lost 6 bases, with 21 bases between them. The CDR3 totals 16 residues. Germline V CDR1 and CDR2: GTSNPN, SVGIG (reference sequence). CDR3 loop: CACTKGGDISNSPLHF. CDR3 nucleotides: TGTGCCTGTACGAAGGGGGGGGACATATCTAATTCACCCCTCCACTTT.

This clone has only a few counts. The chain links TRBV7-3 to TRBJ2-7; the match to TRBD2 covers 8 bases. The germline V gene has CDR1 SGHTA and CDR2 FQGTGA. Unmatched junction bases numbered 9, after V lost 4 bases and J lost 4 bases. This CDR3 has 15 residues. CDR3 DNA: TGTGCCAGCAGCTCCGAAGCGGGAGAATTGTACGAGCAGTACTTC. Its translation: CASSSEAGELYEQYF. The variable domain in full, completed from reference TRBV7-3 and TRBJ2-7, reads GAGVSQTPSNKVTEKGKYVELRCDPISGHTALYWYRQSLGQGPEFLIYFQGTGAADDSGLPNDRFFAVRPEGSVSTLKIQRTERGDSAVYLCASSSEAGELYEQYFGPGTRLTVT.

The chain combines TRBV7-6 with TRBJ2-7; D might be TRBD1 (6 bases). Germline assignment: CDR1 SGHVS and CDR2 FNYEAQ. With 3 bases removed from V and 3 bases from J, the gap between germline ends came to 9 bases. This CDR3 has 13 amino acids. CDR3 protein: CASSFGTNYEQYF. The CDR3 DNA reads as TGTGCCAGCAGCTTCGGGACAAACTACGAGCAGTACTTC.

This chain connects TRBV28 to TRBJ1-1; D unclear. This CDR3 comprises 13 residues. V was cut by 6 bases and J by 5 bases, with 13 bases left in between. Germline lookup yields CDR1 MDHEN and CDR2 SYDVKM. This CDR3 reads CASRLQGGTEAFF. The CDR3 DNA is TGTGCCAGCAGGCTTCAAGGAGGGACTGAAGCTTTCTTT. The variable domain in full, with the rest retrieved from reference TRBV28 and TRBJ1-1, is DVKVTQSSRYLVKRTGEKVFLECVQDMDHENMFWYRQDPGLGLRLIYFSYDVKMKEKGDIPEGYSVSREKKERFSLILESASTNQTSMYLCASRLQGGTEAFFGQGTRLTVV.

The rearrangement joins TRBV6-6 to TRBJ1-6; 9 bases are a match to TRBD1. Germline values: CDR1 MNHNY, CDR2 SVGAGI (reference sequence). With 6 bases clipped from V and 8 bases from J, the junction kept 5 bases outside the gene matches. The CDR3 has 14 amino acids. Here the CDR3 reads CASSRTGDDSPLHF. CDR3 sequence (DNA): TGTGCCAGCAGCCGGACAGGGGACGATTCACCCCTCCACTTT.

The chain joins TRBV18 to TRBJ2-3, with D perhaps matching TRBD1 (6 bases). Germline-derived CDR1 and CDR2 are KGHSH and LQKENI. The V end was cut by 4 bases, the J end by 6 bases, with 17 bases between. This CDR3 is 15 amino acids long. The CDR3: CASSRQDFGLDTQYF. The CDR3 DNA follows: TGTGCCAGCTCACGACAGGATTTTGGGTTGGATACGCAGTATTTT.

The chain uses TRBV5-4 and TRBJ1-1; D ambiguous. The CDR3 covers 14 residues. V was pared by 3 bases and J by 0 bases, with 9 bases between. Germline values: CDR1 SGHNT, CDR2 YYREEE (reference sequence). This chain's CDR3 is CASSWPGMNTEAFF. DNA for the CDR3: TGTGCCAGCAGCTGGCCGGGAATGAACACTGAAGCTTTCTTT.

The genes are TRBV5-4 and TRBJ2-1; D is ambiguous. CDR1 and CDR2 from the germline V gene are SGHNT and YYREEE (reference sequence). The ends were cut back, 0 bases at V and 9 bases at J, with 7 bases in the middle. The CDR3 consists of 12 residues. CDR3 loop: CASSLGVGEQFF. DNA of the CDR3: TGTGCCAGCAGCTTGGGTGTCGGTGAGCAGTTCTTC. Full variable domain (outside the CDR3, taken from reference TRBV5-4 and TRBJ2-1): ETGVTQSPTHLIKTRGQQVTLRCSSQSGHNTVSWYQQALGQGPQFIFQYYREEENGRGNFPPRFSGLQFPNYSSELNVNALELDDSALYLCASSLGVGEQFFGPGTRLTVL.

The CDR3 DNA reads TGTGCCAGCACCCCCAGAAGAAACACCGGGGAGCTGTTTTTT. Translating gives CASTPRRNTGELFF. This chain joins TRBV6-5 and TRBJ2-2; D gene unclear. V lost 7 bases, J lost 2 bases, and 11 bases lay in between. This CDR3 spans 14 amino acids. Germline V gene lookup returns CDR1 MNHEY and CDR2 SVGAGI.

J is TRBJ2-7 and V is TRBV29-1, with 10 positions matching TRBD2. Germline assignment: CDR1 SQVTM and CDR2 ANQGSEA. Unmatched junction bases numbered 10, after V lost 8 bases and J lost 0 bases. The CDR3 totals 15 residues. In nucleotides, the CDR3 is TGCAGCACCCGTAGGCTAGCGGGGGCCTCCTACGAGCAGTACTTC. This translates into CSTRRLAGASYEQYF.

The J gene is TRBJ1-6, the V gene TRBV2, with D perhaps matching TRBD1 (5 bases). The length of the CDR3 is 15 residues. Germline CDR1 reads SNHLY; CDR2 reads FYNNEI. V was shortened by 0 bases and J by 12 bases, with 15 bases between the two germline ends. CDR3 amino acids: CASSEASGLSGPLHF. The CDR3, as DNA: TGTGCCAGCAGTGAAGCGTCGGGACTTAGTGGACCCCTCCACTTT.

This clone came up a few times. An end of the junction does not agree with germline; a read error may underlie this. V and J are TRBV6-1 and TRBJ2-7, with 7 bases identical to TRBD1. Germline V lookup: CDR1 MNHNS, CDR2 SASEGT. The CDR3 contains 14 residues. The CDR3, as DNA: TGTGCCAGCAGTGACCGGGACAGAACCTACGAGCGGTACTTC. Protein sequence: CASSDRDRTYERYF.

This chain uses TRBV4-1 with TRBJ1-3; 7 bases are a match to TRBD1. The V segment lost 4 bases and the J segment 4 bases; nucleotides outside the gene matches: 10. CDR1 is MGHRA, CDR2 YSYEKL, per germline. The CDR3 is 16 amino acids. The CDR3 nucleotides are TGCGCCAGCAGCCGTTCCCCTCTGACAGGGGGAAACACCATATATTTT. This gives the protein CASSRSPLTGGNTIYF.

In regard to this clone: Within the sample, other DNA sequences also encode this same CDR3. J is TRBJ1-5 and V is TRBV5-1; 8 nucleotides match TRBD1. V lost 5 bases, J lost 1 base, and 5 bases stayed unmatched. The CDR3 is made up of 15 amino acids. Germline V lookup: CDR1 SGHRS, CDR2 YFSETQ. The chain's CDR3 is CASSPGQGSNQPQHF. CDR3 DNA: TGCGCCAGCAGTCCAGGACAGGGAAGCAATCAGCCCCAGCATTTT.

The rearrangement uses TRBV18 and TRBJ1-1, with D possibly being TRBD1 (5 bases). Trimming shortened V by 5 bases and J by 3 bases, and 13 bases separated the two germline ends. Germline V lookup: CDR1 KGHSH, CDR2 LQKENI. This CDR3 is built from 14 residues. The CDR3 sequence: CASSEFRADTEAFF. The CDR3 bases are TGTGCCAGCTCAGAGTTCAGGGCTGACACTGAAGCTTTCTTT. Complete variable domain (other parts from reference TRBV18 and TRBJ1-1): NAGVMQNPRHLVRRRGQEARLRCSPMKGHSHVYWYRQLPEEGLKFMVYLQKENIIDESGMPKERFSAEFPKEGPSILRIQQVVRGDSAAYFCASSEFRADTEAFFGQGTRLTVV.